Below, one T cell receptor (beta chain) is given with its context. The antigen remains undetermined. The data derive from a study of T cells in localized non-small cell lung cancer. Study-level findings and limits: Adjacent lung tissue had a median around 50 of the top 100 clones found in the tumor.

TCRdb keeps only in-frame clones here, not all; method: immunoSEQ multiplex PCR. Among roughly 34,000 clones listed, approximately 86% were seen once. This CDR3 has 12 residues. CDR1 and CDR2 (germline): ENHRY, SYGVKD. The V and J ends lost 2 bases and 9 bases respectively, with 11 bases between them. The clonotype was recovered from a man aged 40 to 70 with stage III lung adenocarcinoma. This material consisted of peripheral blood mononuclear cells, taken before any cancer treatment. The chain is built from TRBV10-3 and TRBJ2-7; D gene unclear. Written as DNA, the CDR3 is TGTGCCATCAGTGAGCGGACCTTTGGGCAGTACTTC. Translation: CAISERTFGQYF.